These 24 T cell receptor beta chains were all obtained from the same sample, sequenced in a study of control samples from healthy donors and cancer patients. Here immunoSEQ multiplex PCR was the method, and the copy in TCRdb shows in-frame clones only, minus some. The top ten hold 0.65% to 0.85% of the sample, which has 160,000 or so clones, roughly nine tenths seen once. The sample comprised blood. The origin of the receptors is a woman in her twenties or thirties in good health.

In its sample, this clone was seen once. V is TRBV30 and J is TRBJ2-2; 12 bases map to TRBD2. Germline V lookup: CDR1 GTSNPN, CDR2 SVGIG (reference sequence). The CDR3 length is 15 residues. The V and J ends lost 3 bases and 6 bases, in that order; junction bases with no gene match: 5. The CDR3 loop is CAWSTLAGGPGELFF. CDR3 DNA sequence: TGTGCCTGGAGCACTCTAGCGGGAGGGCCCGGGGAGCTGTTTTTT.

This CDR3 reads CASSLSGYGYTF. The DNA of the CDR3 is TGTGCCAGCAGTTTATCAGGGTATGGCTACACCTTC. The chain has TRBV28 and TRBJ1-2; a weak D match, TRBD1 (5 bases). V gave up 1 base and J gave up 5 bases, with 5 bases separating them. CDR3 length: 12 amino acids. Germline CDR1 is MDHEN and CDR2 is SYDVKM.

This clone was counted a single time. The CDR3: CATGEGDIQYF. Written as DNA, the CDR3 is TGTGCCACCGGGGAAGGAGACATTCAGTACTTC. The chain combines TRBV24-1 with TRBJ2-4, with D hard to call. The V gene's germline CDR1 is KGHDR and CDR2 SFDVKD. V gave up 9 bases and J gave up 8 bases, with 10 bases separating them. The length of the CDR3 is 11 residues.

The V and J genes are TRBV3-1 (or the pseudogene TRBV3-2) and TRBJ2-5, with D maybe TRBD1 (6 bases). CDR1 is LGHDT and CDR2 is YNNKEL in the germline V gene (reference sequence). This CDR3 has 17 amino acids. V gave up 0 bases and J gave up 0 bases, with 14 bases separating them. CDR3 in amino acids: CASSQDVKWTDQETQYF. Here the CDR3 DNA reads TGTGCCAGCAGCCAAGATGTCAAATGGACAGACCAAGAGACCCAGTACTTC.

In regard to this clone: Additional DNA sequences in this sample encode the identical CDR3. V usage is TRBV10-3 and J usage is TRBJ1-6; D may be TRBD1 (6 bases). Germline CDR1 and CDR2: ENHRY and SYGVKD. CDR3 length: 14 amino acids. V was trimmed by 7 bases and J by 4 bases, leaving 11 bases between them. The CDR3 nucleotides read TGTGCCATCAAGGCCACAGGGTATAATTCACCCCTCCACTTT. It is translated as CAIKATGYNSPLHF.

The CDR3 DNA reads TGCGCCAGCAGCCAAGATCGAAGGGGACATCAGTACTTC. Its translation is CASSQDRRGHQYF. The chain uses TRBV4-3 and TRBJ2-7; weak D call: TRBD1 (6 bases). Trimming left V 0 bases short and J 10 bases short, with 13 bases between. CDR3 length: 13 amino acids. The germline V gene encodes CDR1 LGHNA and CDR2 YSLEER.

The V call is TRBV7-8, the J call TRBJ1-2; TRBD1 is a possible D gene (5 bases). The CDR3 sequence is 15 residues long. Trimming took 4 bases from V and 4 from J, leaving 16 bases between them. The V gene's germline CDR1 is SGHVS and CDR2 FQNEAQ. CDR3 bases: TGTGCCAGCAGCTCAACCTCGACAGCCCGCTATGGCTACACCTTC. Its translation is CASSSTSTARYGYTF.

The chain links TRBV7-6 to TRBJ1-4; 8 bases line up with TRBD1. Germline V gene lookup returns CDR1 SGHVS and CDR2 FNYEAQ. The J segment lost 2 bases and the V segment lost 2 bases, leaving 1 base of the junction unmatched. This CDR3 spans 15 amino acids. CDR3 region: CASSLNRGTNEKLFF. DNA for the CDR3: TGTGCCAGCAGCTTAAACAGGGGGACTAATGAAAAACTGTTTTTT.

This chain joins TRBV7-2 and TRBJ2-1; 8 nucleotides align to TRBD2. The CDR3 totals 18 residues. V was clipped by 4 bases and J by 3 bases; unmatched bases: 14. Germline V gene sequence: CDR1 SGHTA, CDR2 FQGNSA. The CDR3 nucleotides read TGTGCCAGCAGCTCCCCGCGCACGACTAGCGAGCTCTACAATGAGCAGTTCTTC. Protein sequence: CASSSPRTTSELYNEQFF.

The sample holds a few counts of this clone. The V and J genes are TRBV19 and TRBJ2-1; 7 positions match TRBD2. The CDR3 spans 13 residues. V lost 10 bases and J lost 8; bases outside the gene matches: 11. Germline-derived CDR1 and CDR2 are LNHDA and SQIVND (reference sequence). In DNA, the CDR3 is TGTGCCACCACATTGGCGGGAGTAGATGAGCAGTTCTTC. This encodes CATTLAGVDEQFF.

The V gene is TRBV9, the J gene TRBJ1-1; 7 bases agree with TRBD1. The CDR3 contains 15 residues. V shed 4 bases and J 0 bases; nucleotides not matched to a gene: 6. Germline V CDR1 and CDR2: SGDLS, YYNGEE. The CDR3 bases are TGTGCCAGCAGCAAGCGACAGGGACTGAACACTGAAGCTTTCTTT. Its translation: CASSKRQGLNTEAFF. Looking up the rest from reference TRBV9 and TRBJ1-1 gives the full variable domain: DSGVTQTPKHLITATGQRVTLRCSPRSGDLSVYWYQQSLDQGLQFLIQYYNGEERAKGNILERFSAQQFPDLHSELNLSSLELGDSALYFCASSKRQGLNTEAFFGQGTRLTVV.

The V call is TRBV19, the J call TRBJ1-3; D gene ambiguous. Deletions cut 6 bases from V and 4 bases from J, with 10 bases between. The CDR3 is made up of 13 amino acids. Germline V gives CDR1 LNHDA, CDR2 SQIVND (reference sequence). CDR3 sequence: CASSVDGGNTIYF. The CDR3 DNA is TGTGCCAGTAGCGTGGACGGGGGAAACACCATATATTTT.

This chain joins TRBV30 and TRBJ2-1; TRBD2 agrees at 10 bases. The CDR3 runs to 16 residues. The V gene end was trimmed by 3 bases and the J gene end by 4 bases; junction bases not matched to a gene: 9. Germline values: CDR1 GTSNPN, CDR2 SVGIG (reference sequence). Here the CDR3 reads CAWSAGLAEPYNEQFF. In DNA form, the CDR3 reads TGTGCCTGGAGCGCAGGACTAGCGGAGCCATACAATGAGCAGTTCTTC.

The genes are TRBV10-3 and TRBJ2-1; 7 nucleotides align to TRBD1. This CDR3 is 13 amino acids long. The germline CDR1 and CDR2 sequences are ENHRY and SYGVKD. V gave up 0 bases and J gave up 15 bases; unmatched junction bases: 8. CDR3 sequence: CAISESSGDRAFF. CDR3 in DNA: TGTGCCATCAGTGAGTCGTCTGGCGACAGGGCGTTCTTC.

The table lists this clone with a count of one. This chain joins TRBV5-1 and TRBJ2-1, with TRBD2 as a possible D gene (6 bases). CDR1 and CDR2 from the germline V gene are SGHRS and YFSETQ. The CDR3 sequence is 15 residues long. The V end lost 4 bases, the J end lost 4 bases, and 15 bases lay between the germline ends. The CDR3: CASSPPGLGYNEQFF. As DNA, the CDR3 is TGCGCCAGCAGCCCGCCGGGACTCGGGTACAATGAGCAGTTCTTC.

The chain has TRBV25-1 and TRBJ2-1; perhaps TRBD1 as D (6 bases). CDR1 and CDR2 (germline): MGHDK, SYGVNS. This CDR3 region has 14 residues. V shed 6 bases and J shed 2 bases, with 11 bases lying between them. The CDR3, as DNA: TGTGCCAGCAGCGACAGGAGAACCTACAATGAGCAGTTCTTC. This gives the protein CASSDRRTYNEQFF.

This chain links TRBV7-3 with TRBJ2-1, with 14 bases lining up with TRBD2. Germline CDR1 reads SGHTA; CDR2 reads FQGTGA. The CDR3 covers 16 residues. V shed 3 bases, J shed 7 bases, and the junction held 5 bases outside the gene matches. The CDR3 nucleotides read TGTGCCAGCAGCTTCTCGACTAGCGGGAGGGTGAATGAGCAGTTCTTC. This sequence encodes CASSFSTSGRVNEQFF. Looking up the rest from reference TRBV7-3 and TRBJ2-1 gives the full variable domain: GAGVSQTPSNKVTEKGKYVELRCDPISGHTALYWYRQSLGQGPEFLIYFQGTGAADDSGLPNDRFFAVRPEGSVSTLKIQRTERGDSAVYLCASSFSTSGRVNEQFFGPGTRLTVL.

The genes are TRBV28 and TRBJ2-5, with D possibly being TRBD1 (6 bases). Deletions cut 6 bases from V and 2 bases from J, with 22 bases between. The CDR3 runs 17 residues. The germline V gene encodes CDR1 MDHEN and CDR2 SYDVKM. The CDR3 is CASSPPLGAGVQETQYF. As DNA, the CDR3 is TGTGCCAGCAGCCCCCCCCTGGGGGCTGGGGTGCAAGAGACCCAGTACTTC.

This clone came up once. The chain's CDR3 is CASGPPTSGGPYEQYF. The CDR3 DNA is TGCGCCAGCGGGCCCCCGACTAGCGGGGGCCCCTACGAGCAGTACTTC. The chain uses TRBV10-2 and TRBJ2-7; 12 positions match TRBD2. V shed 8 bases, J shed 2 bases, and the junction held 10 bases outside the gene matches. This CDR3 region has 16 residues. Germline V CDR1 and CDR2: WSHSY, SAAADI.

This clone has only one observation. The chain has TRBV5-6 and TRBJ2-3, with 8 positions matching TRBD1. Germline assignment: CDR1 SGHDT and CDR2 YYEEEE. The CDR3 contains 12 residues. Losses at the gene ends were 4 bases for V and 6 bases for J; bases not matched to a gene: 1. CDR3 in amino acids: CASSRTGDTQYF. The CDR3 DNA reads TGTGCCAGCAGCCGGACAGGGGATACGCAGTATTTT.

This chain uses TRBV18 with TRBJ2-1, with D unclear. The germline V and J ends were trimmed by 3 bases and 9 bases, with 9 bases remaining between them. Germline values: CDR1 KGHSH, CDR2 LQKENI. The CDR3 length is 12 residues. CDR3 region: CASSPQNVEQFF. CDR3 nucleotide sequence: TGTGCCAGCTCACCCCAAAATGTTGAGCAGTTCTTC.

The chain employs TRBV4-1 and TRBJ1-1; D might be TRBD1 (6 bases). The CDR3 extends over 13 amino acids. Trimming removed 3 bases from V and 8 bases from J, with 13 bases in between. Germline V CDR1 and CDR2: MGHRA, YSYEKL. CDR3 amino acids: CASSQGSGEEAFF. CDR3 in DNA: TGCGCCAGCAGCCAGGGGTCAGGGGAGGAAGCTTTCTTT.

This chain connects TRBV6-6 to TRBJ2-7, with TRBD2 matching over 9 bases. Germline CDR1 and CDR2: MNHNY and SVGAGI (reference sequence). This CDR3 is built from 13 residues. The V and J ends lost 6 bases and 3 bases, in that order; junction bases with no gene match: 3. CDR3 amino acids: CASRPSGNYEQYF. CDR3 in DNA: TGTGCCAGCAGGCCTAGCGGGAACTACGAGCAGTACTTC.

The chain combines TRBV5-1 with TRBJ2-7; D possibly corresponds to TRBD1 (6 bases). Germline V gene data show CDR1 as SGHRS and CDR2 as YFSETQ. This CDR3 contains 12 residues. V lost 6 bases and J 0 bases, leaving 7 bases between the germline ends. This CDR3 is CASKDSSYEQYF. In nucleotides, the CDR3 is TGCGCCAGCAAGGACAGCTCCTACGAGCAGTACTTC.